One sample yielded the 13 T cell receptor beta chains listed below, sequenced in a study of neoadjuvant anti-PD-1 for oral cavity cancer. Clones were sequenced by immunoSEQ multiplex PCR, and TCRdb holds only the in-frame ones, with some missing. The data contain some 13,000 clones, roughly 70% of them singletons. Sequencing was performed on tumor tissue, taken before nivolumab (anti-PD-1) treatment. These receptor sequences come from a person between 40 and 85 years old with oral cavity squamous cell carcinoma. The donor label of this sample is uncertain.

V is TRBV5-1 and J is TRBJ1-4; D is ambiguous. V was shortened by 4 bases and J by 5 bases, with 12 bases between the two germline ends. The germline V gene encodes CDR1 SGHRS and CDR2 YFSETQ. The length of the CDR3 is 14 residues. This CDR3 is CASSREVRNEKLFF. CDR3 DNA: TGCGCCAGCAGCAGGGAGGTCCGCAATGAAAAACTGTTTTTT.

This clone was found a few times. The rearrangement joins TRBV28 to TRBJ1-2, with 8 bases that match TRBD1. The CDR3 covers 14 residues. The V and J ends lost 7 bases and 0 bases, in that order; junction bases with no gene match: 4. Germline assignment: CDR1 MDHEN and CDR2 SYDVKM. The DNA of the CDR3 is TGTGCCAGCAAATCACAGGGGGCTAACTATGGCTACACCTTC. It is translated as CASKSQGANYGYTF.

This chain links TRBV16 with TRBJ1-1, with D tentatively TRBD1 (5 bases). V lost 3 bases and J 8 bases, leaving 13 bases between the germline ends. The CDR3 length is 13 residues. Per the germline V gene, CDR1 is KGHSY and CDR2 is FQNENV. The CDR3 DNA sequence: TGTGCCAGCAGCCAGCCCTCCGGGGCAGAAGCTTTCTTT. Translated, it gives CASSQPSGAEAFF.

The chain carries TRBV21-1 and TRBJ2-5; the table's D call, TRBD2, has no DNA check behind it. TRBV21-1 is noted as a pseudogene. The CDR3 sequence is 16 residues long. The CDR3: CASSKEGGSLQETQYF. The CDR3, as DNA: TGTGCCAGCAGCAAAGAGGGCGGGTCTCTGCAAGAGACCCAGTACTTC.

The chain combines TRBV6-6 with TRBJ1-1, with TRBD1 matching 8 bases. CDR1 is MNHNY and CDR2 is SVGAGI in the germline V gene (reference sequence). The V gene end was trimmed by 4 bases and the J gene end by 1 base; junction bases not matched to a gene: 2. CDR3 size: 14 residues. CDR3 sequence: CASSWTGPNTEAFF. CDR3 DNA sequence: TGTGCCAGCAGTTGGACAGGGCCGAACACTGAAGCTTTCTTT.

The chain links TRBV5-6 to TRBJ2-5; TRBD2 matches at 7 bases. The CDR3 covers 15 residues. With V trimmed by 4 bases and J by 6 bases, 12 bases remained unmatched. Germline values: CDR1 SGHDT, CDR2 YYEEEE. DNA for the CDR3: TGTGCCAGCAGCGAGCTGCGGCTAGCGGTAAAGACCCAGTACTTC. It encodes CASSELRLAVKTQYF. The full variable domain, in which reference TRBV5-6 and TRBJ2-5 provide the parts outside the CDR3, is DAGVTQSPTHLIKTRGQQVTLRCSPKSGHDTVSWYQQALGQGPQFIFQYYEEEERQRGNFPDRFSGHQFPNYSSELNVNALLLGDSALYLCASSELRLAVKTQYFGPGTRLLVL.

The chain joins TRBV5-5 to TRBJ2-7, with D perhaps TRBD2 (6 bases). The CDR3 totals 14 residues. V was cut by 2 bases and J by 3 bases, with 12 bases left in between. The germline V gene has CDR1 SGHKS and CDR2 YYEKEE (reference sequence). DNA of the CDR3: TGTGCCAGCAGCTTCTCGGGACTGGGCTACGAGCAGTACTTC. As protein: CASSFSGLGYEQYF.

The chain joins TRBV5-4 to TRBJ2-2, with a weak D call TRBD1 (5 bases). The CDR3 runs 13 residues. V was clipped by 4 bases and J by 7 bases, with 11 bases between them. Germline CDR1 is SGHNT and CDR2 is YYREEE (reference sequence). CDR3 sequence (DNA): TGTGCCAGCAGCCTAAGGACAAGCGGGGAGCTGTTTTTT. Protein product: CASSLRTSGELFF.

This clone appeared a few times. The chain links TRBV5-8 to TRBJ2-1; D ambiguous. This CDR3 comprises 12 residues. CDR1 and CDR2 from the germline V gene are SGHTS and YDEGEE. V was shortened by 4 bases and J by 6 bases, with 8 bases between the two germline ends. The chain's CDR3 is CASSPELNEQFF. CDR3 in DNA: TGTGCCAGCAGCCCCGAACTCAATGAGCAGTTCTTC.

The chain carries TRBV2 and TRBJ2-1, with 10 positions matching TRBD2. Trimming took 6 bases from V and 4 from J; bases not matched to a gene: 6. The CDR3 is 15 residues long. The germline V gene encodes CDR1 SNHLY and CDR2 FYNNEI. CDR3 coding DNA: TGTGCCAGCAGCTCCGGGACTAGCGTGTACAATGAGCAGTTCTTC. This translates into CASSSGTSVYNEQFF.

This clone was counted only a few times. The V and J genes are TRBV6-6 and TRBJ1-6; 9 bases align to TRBD1. This CDR3 contains 14 residues. The germline CDR1 and CDR2 sequences are MNHNY and SVGAGI (reference sequence). The junction had 4 bases not matched to a gene; V was cut back by 5 bases and J by 8 bases. The CDR3 reads CASSRDRVDSPLHF. DNA of the CDR3: TGTGCCAGCAGTCGGGACAGGGTTGATTCACCCCTCCACTTT.

Remarks on this clone: One junction end disagrees with the germline gene, perhaps due to a read error. The genes are TRBV7-7 and TRBJ2-5, with 7 bases identical to TRBD2. Germline V lookup: CDR1 SSHAT, CDR2 FNYEAQ (reference sequence). This CDR3 has 15 residues. CDR3 sequence (DNA): TGTGCTAGCAGCTTAACGGGGGGAGTTCAAGAGACCCAGTACTTC. Translating it yields CASSLTGGVQETQYF. The full variable domain, completed using reference TRBV7-7 and TRBJ2-5, is GAGVSQSPRYKVTKRGQDVTLRCDPISSHATLYWYQQALGQGPEFLTYFNYEAQPDKSGLPSDRFSAERPEGSISTLTIQRTEQRDSAMYRCASSLTGGVQETQYFGPGTRLLVL.

This clone was counted between two and nine times. The V and J genes are TRBV11-2 and TRBJ2-7; D is possibly TRBD2 (6 bases). Per the germline V gene, CDR1 is SGHAT and CDR2 is FQNNGV. The CDR3 contains 15 residues. Trimming left V 0 bases short and J 6 bases short, with 15 bases between. CDR3 amino acids: CASSLDGGRTGEQYF. The CDR3, as DNA: TGTGCCAGCAGCTTAGATGGGGGGAGGACGGGCGAGCAGTACTTC.